These 23 T cell receptor beta chains came from one sample sequenced in a study of CD8 T cells in ankylosing spondylitis. TCRdb fed the 5' RACE reads into MiXCR, producing one record per CDR3 protein. The repertoire includes about 330,000 distinct CDR3 sequences, roughly 8% of them detected once, and about 14% sits in the top ten. These receptors have no identified antigens. Study-wide points: What appeared characteristic of ankylosing spondylitis blood was a TCR beta motif of eight highly homologous variants.

The specimen was blood, either unsorted or a sorted T cell fraction (not recorded which). Every receptor here comes from a male donor with ankylosing spondylitis.

The chain is built from TRBV3-1 and TRBJ2-5; 7 positions agree with TRBD2. CDR3 length: 15 residues. The germline V gene encodes CDR1 LGHDT and CDR2 YNNKEL (reference sequence). The V segment lost 2 bases and the J segment 0 bases; nucleotides outside the gene matches: 3. The CDR3 sequence is CASSQLADHQETQYF. CDR3 coding DNA: TGTGCCAGCAGCCAACTAGCGGACCACCAAGAGACCCAGTACTTC.

The V gene is TRBV4-2, the J gene TRBJ2-7; 7 bases map to TRBD1. Germline-derived CDR1 and CDR2 are LGHNA and YNFKEQ. The CDR3 contains 15 residues. V shed 1 base, J shed 0 bases, and the junction held 3 bases outside the gene matches. The CDR3 sequence is CASSQAGQSSYEQYF. CDR3 bases: TGTGCCAGCAGCCAAGCGGGACAGAGCTCCTACGAGCAGTACTTC.

This clonotype came up a few times. The chain has TRBV2 and TRBJ2-5; no reliable D call. This CDR3 has 12 residues. The V end was cut by 7 bases, the J end by 5 bases, with 11 bases between. Germline V gene data show CDR1 as SNHLY and CDR2 as FYNNEI. CDR3 nucleotide sequence: TGTGCCAGCACCCCCGGGTTGGAGACCCAGTACTTC. Residues: CASTPGLETQYF.

A few counts support this clonotype. V is TRBV7-8 and J is TRBJ2-1; 10 nucleotides agree with TRBD2. Germline values: CDR1 SGHVS, CDR2 FQNEAQ. CDR3 size: 16 residues. The V and J ends lost 1 base and 7 bases, in that order; junction bases with no gene match: 7. CDR3 nucleotides: TGTGCCAGCAGCTTAGTTCTAGCGGGAGATCGGAATGAGCAGTTCTTC. It yields the protein CASSLVLAGDRNEQFF.

V usage is TRBV3-1 and J usage is TRBJ1-2; D gene uncertain. Trimming cost V 6 bases and J 5 bases, with 10 bases left between them. Germline V gives CDR1 LGHDT, CDR2 YNNKEL (reference sequence). The length of the CDR3 is 12 residues. As DNA, the CDR3 is TGTGCCAGCAGACAGTTTGGATATGGCTACACCTTC. Amino acid sequence: CASRQFGYGYTF.

The chain is built from TRBV5-1 and TRBJ2-5; D gene ambiguous. CDR1 and CDR2 (germline): SGHRS, YFSETQ. Trimming removed 0 bases from V and 2 bases from J, with 5 bases in between. The CDR3 has 13 residues. CDR3 sequence (DNA): TGCGCCAGCAGCTTGGTCACTCAAGAGACCCAGTACTTC. It encodes CASSLVTQETQYF. The full variable domain, with the rest looked up from reference TRBV5-1 and TRBJ2-5, is KAGVTQTPRYLIKTRGQQVTLSCSPISGHRSVSWYQQTPGQGLQFLFEYFSETQRNKGNFPGRFSGRQFSNSRSEMNVSTLELGDSALYLCASSLVTQETQYFGPGTRLLVL.

A few counts support this clonotype. The chain employs TRBV19 and TRBJ2-1, with a tentative D call TRBD1 (6 bases). CDR3 size: 15 residues. Trimming left V 2 bases short and J 6 bases short, with 14 bases between. Germline V CDR1 and CDR2: LNHDA, SQIVND (reference sequence). The CDR3 nucleotides read TGTGCCAGTAGTATAACAGGGCTACTACTCAATGAGCAGTTCTTC. Translating gives CASSITGLLLNEQFF.

This clonotype was picked up a small number of times. CDR3 nucleotides: TGTGCCAGCAGCCTGTATACAAGTAACACTGAAGCTTTCTTT. This translates into CASSLYTSNTEAFF. The chain is built from TRBV5-5 and TRBJ1-1; D is ambiguous. V lost 4 bases and J lost 2, with 12 bases in between. The CDR3 has 14 amino acids. Germline V lookup: CDR1 SGHKS, CDR2 YYEKEE (reference sequence).

The rearrangement links TRBV5-1 to TRBJ2-2; TRBD2 aligns across 8 bases. J gave up 0 bases and V 6 bases, and 4 bases lay outside the gene matches. Germline V lookup: CDR1 SGHRS, CDR2 YFSETQ. The CDR3 covers 15 residues. As DNA, the CDR3 is TGCGCCAGCACAGCGGGAGCTTCGAACACCGGGGAGCTGTTTTTT. Its translation: CASTAGASNTGELFF.

V and J are TRBV15 and TRBJ2-3, with D possibly matching TRBD2 (6 bases). The CDR3 extends over 14 amino acids. Germline V gives CDR1 LNHNV, CDR2 YYDKDF (reference sequence). V dropped 5 bases and J dropped 0 bases, with 9 bases sitting between them. Here the CDR3 reads CATSAGTSTDTQYF. CDR3 DNA sequence: TGTGCCACCAGCGCCGGGACTAGCACAGATACGCAGTATTTT.

This clonotype has more than one count but fewer than ten. This chain connects TRBV7-2 to TRBJ2-7, with D possibly being TRBD1 or TRBD2 (5 bases each). There are 15 residues in the CDR3. Trimming took off 5 bases at V and 5 bases at J, with 19 bases between the two ends. The germline CDR1 and CDR2 sequences are SGHTA and FQGNSA. CDR3 nucleotides: TGTGCCAGCAGCAGCAGGGCGGGCGGTGGTAACGAGCAGTACTTC. It specifies CASSSRAGGGNEQYF. The full variable domain, with the rest looked up from reference TRBV7-2 and TRBJ2-7, is GAGVSQSPSNKVTEKGKDVELRCDPISGHTALYWYRQSLGQGLEFLIYFQGNSAPDKSGLPSDRFSAERTGGSVSTLTIQRTQQEDSAVYLCASSSRAGGGNEQYFGPGTRLTVT.

The table lists this clonotype with a few counts. The rearrangement joins TRBV20-1 to TRBJ2-4; D possibly corresponds to TRBD1 (5 bases). Trimming cost V 6 bases and J 5 bases, with 17 bases left between them. CDR3 length: 14 residues. Germline CDR1 is DFQATT and CDR2 is SNEGSKA (reference sequence). This chain's CDR3 is CSAMRSTGENIQYF. As DNA, the CDR3 is TGCAGTGCCATGCGATCAACAGGTGAAAACATTCAGTACTTC.

This clonotype was seen repeatedly, ten times or more. The chain recombines TRBV6-1 with TRBJ1-5; D gene unclear. This CDR3 is 13 amino acids long. Trimming shortened V by 5 bases and J by 4 bases, and 9 bases separated the two germline ends. Germline CDR1 is MNHNS and CDR2 is SASEGT. CDR3 loop: CASSRTENQPQHF. CDR3 nucleotides: TGTGCCAGCAGTCGGACCGAGAATCAGCCCCAGCATTTT.

This clonotype was detected many times. The rearrangement links TRBV29-1 to TRBJ2-7; D remains ambiguous. With 5 bases removed from V and 5 bases from J, the gap between germline ends came to 19 bases. CDR1 is SQVTM and CDR2 is ANQGSEA in the germline V gene. This CDR3 spans 14 amino acids. CDR3 in DNA: TGCAGCGTTATTTTTTTAGGCACCCTAGACGAGCAGTACTTC. Translated: CSVIFLGTLDEQYF.

This clonotype was observed a few times. The J gene is TRBJ2-1, the V gene TRBV3-1, with 13 bases that match TRBD2. V lost 4 bases and J lost 0; bases outside the gene matches: 3. This CDR3 comprises 17 residues. Germline V lookup: CDR1 LGHDT, CDR2 YNNKEL (reference sequence). This CDR3 is CASSPWTSGSSYNEQFF. The CDR3 bases are TGTGCCAGCAGCCCTTGGACTAGCGGGAGCTCCTACAATGAGCAGTTCTTC.

The V gene is TRBV29-1, the J gene TRBJ2-7, with 11 bases lining up with TRBD2. The CDR3 has 13 residues. Germline trimming cut 5 bases from V and 2 bases from J; bases unmatched to any gene: 2. Germline assignment: CDR1 SQVTM and CDR2 ANQGSEA. CDR3 amino acids: CSVLAGGTYEQYF. The CDR3 coding sequence is TGCAGCGTTCTAGCGGGAGGAACCTACGAGCAGTACTTC.

The V gene is TRBV6-1, the J gene TRBJ2-7; D gene uncertain. This CDR3 is 13 amino acids long. Germline V gene data show CDR1 as MNHNS and CDR2 as SASEGT. V shed 8 bases and J shed 3 bases, with 14 bases lying between them. The CDR3 DNA sequence: TGTGCCAGCCTCCCCGGACCTTACTACGAGCAGTACTTC. It encodes CASLPGPYYEQYF.

The chain carries TRBV5-1 and TRBJ2-7; 8 bases agree with TRBD1. Germline CDR1 is SGHRS and CDR2 is YFSETQ. The CDR3 has 14 residues. Trimming removed 4 bases from V and 6 bases from J; junction bases left unmatched: 9. The CDR3 DNA is TGCGCCAGCAGCCAAGGACAGGGAAGGTTCGAGCAGTACTTC. Translated, it gives CASSQGQGRFEQYF. Full variable domain (remainder filled in from reference TRBV5-1 and TRBJ2-7): KAGVTQTPRYLIKTRGQQVTLSCSPISGHRSVSWYQQTPGQGLQFLFEYFSETQRNKGNFPGRFSGRQFSNSRSEMNVSTLELGDSALYLCASSQGQGRFEQYFGPGTRLTVT.

Only a few counts were recorded for this clonotype. This chain uses TRBV29-1 with TRBJ2-7, with D perhaps TRBD1 (6 bases). The germline gives CDR1 SQVTM, CDR2 ANQGSEA. V was cut by 5 bases and J by 0 bases, with 23 bases left in between. This CDR3 is 17 amino acids long. The CDR3 here is CSVPPGVAGDVSYEQYF. The DNA for the CDR3 is TGCAGCGTTCCCCCTGGGGTGGCAGGGGATGTCTCCTACGAGCAGTACTTC.

The V call is TRBV7-2, the J call TRBJ2-3, with D perhaps TRBD2 (6 bases). CDR3 length: 14 amino acids. In germline, CDR1 is SGHTA, CDR2 FQGNSA. The V end lost 2 bases, the J end lost 6 bases, and 12 bases lay between the germline ends. CDR3 sequence: CASSLKAGGDTQYF. DNA of the CDR3: TGTGCCAGCAGCTTAAAAGCGGGCGGGGATACGCAGTATTTT.

This clonotype was picked up many times. CDR3 in DNA: TGTGCCAGCAGTGGCCGTCGTCTAGCGGGGGGGGGCTCCTACAATGAGCAGTTCTTC. This gives the protein CASSGRRLAGGGSYNEQFF. The chain is built from TRBV12-3 or TRBV12-4 and TRBJ2-1; 12 bases map to TRBD2. The CDR3 covers 19 residues. V was pared by 5 bases and J by 0 bases, with 11 bases of the junction left unmatched.

Ten or more counts support this clonotype. The chain recombines TRBV30 with TRBJ1-1, with D possibly matching TRBD1 (5 bases). CDR3 length: 14 amino acids. V was shortened by 1 base and J by 5 bases, with 14 bases between the two germline ends. Germline values: CDR1 GTSNPN, CDR2 SVGIG (reference sequence). CDR3 nucleotide sequence: TGTGCCTGGAGTGCACTTTTCGGGGGGACTGAAGCTTTCTTT. This gives the protein CAWSALFGGTEAFF.

The sample holds many counts of this clonotype. The rearrangement links TRBV6-1 to TRBJ2-1, with 9 bases that match TRBD1. Germline CDR1 is MNHNS and CDR2 is SASEGT. The trim removed 6 bases at V and 7 bases at J, leaving 7 bases unmatched. CDR3 length equals 14 residues. The CDR3 coding sequence is TGTGCCAGCAGACGGGACAGGGAGAGGAATGAGCAGTTCTTC. It encodes CASRRDRERNEQFF.